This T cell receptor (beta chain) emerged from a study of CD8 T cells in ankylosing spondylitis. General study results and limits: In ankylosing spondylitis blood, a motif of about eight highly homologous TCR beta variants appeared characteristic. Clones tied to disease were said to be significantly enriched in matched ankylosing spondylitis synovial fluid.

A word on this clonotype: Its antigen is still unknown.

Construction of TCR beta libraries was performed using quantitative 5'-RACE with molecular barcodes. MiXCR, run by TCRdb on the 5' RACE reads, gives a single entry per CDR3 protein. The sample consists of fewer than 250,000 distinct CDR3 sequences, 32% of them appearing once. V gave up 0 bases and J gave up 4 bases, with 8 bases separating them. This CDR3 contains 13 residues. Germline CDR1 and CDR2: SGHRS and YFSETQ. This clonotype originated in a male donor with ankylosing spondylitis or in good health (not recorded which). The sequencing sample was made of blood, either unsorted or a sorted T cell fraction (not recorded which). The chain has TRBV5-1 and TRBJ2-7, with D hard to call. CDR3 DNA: TGCGCCAGCAGCTTGGCCGAGTCATACGAGCAGTACTTC. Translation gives CASSLAESYEQYF.